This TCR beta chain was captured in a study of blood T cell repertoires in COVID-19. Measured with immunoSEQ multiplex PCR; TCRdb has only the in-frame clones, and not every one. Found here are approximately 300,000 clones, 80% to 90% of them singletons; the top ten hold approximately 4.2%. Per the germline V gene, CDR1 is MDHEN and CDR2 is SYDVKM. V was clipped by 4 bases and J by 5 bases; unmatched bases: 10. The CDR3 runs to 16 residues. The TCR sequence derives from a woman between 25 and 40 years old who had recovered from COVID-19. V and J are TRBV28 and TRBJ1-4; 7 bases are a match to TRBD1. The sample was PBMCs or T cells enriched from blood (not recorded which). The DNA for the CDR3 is TGTGCCAGCAGTTCCTTTTCCGGGACAGCGAATGAAAAACTGTTTTTT. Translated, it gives CASSSFSGTANEKLFF.